These T cell receptor beta chains were read from a single sample in a study of shared clonotypes between healthy human individuals. Sequenced by immunoSEQ multiplex PCR; TCRdb stores in-frame clones only, minus some. This sample has about 710,000 clones, with about two thirds found just once. The specimen was memory CD4+ T cells sorted from blood. The receptors were gathered from a woman in her 30s in good health. Each CDR3 is given with its conserved first and last residue. A D gene is named only where the DNA matches it firmly. Not all rows give a size; the values are once, few, many and, for expanded clones, a class.

>18|TRBJ2-7|-|TRBV4-1|TRBD2
CASSQQVASGSFLYEQYF
TGCGCCAGCAGCCAGCAGGTGGCTAGCGGGAGTTTCCTCTACGAGCAGTACTTC
>16|TRBJ2-7|-|TRBV4-1|-
CASSREDRKYPYEQYF
TGCGCCAGCAGCCGAGAAGACAGGAAGTATCCCTACGAGCAGTACTTC
>15|TRBJ2-4|-|TRBV19|-
CASSIGGARQNIQYF
TGTGCCAGTAGTATTGGGGGAGCCCGGCAAAACATTCAGTACTTC
>19|TRBJ2-1|-|TRBV7-3|-
CASSSPLRGAASSYNEQFF
TGTGCCAGCAGCTCACCGCTCCGCGGGGCTGCAAGCTCCTACAATGAGCAGTTCTTC
>14|TRBJ2-5|few|TRBV5-1|-
CASSLLTAQETQYF
TGCGCCAGCAGCTTGCTGACAGCCCAAGAGACCCAGTACTTC
>14|TRBJ2-7|-|TRBV7-8|TRBD1
CASSLSGQGYEQYF
TGTGCCAGCAGCCTATCGGGACAGGGATACGAGCAGTACTTC
>13|TRBJ2-7|-|TRBV29-1|-
CSVLAGLSYEQYF
TGCAGCGTCCTGGCAGGGTTAAGCTACGAGCAGTACTTC
>17|TRBJ2-5|-|TRBV5-1|TRBD2
CASSSGTSGRAGETQYF
TGCGCCAGCAGCAGCGGGACTAGCGGGAGGGCCGGGGAGACCCAGTACTTC
>17|TRBJ1-4|-|TRBV9|TRBD1
CANSARTGPSTNEKLFF
TGTGCCAACAGCGCCCGGACAGGGCCCTCAACTAATGAAAAACTGTTTTTT
>18|TRBJ2-1|-|TRBV21-1|-
CASSKTGETSGSYNEQFF
TGTGCCAGCAGCAAGACGGGAGAGACTAGCGGCTCCTACAATGAGCAGTTCTTC
>13|TRBJ2-1|-|TRBV5-4|TRBD2
CASSWDYLNEQFF
TGTGCCAGCAGCTGGGACTACCTCAATGAGCAGTTCTTC
>15|TRBJ1-1|-|TRBV19|-
CASSPGRLRGTEAFF
TGTGCCAGTAGTCCCGGACGGCTCCGGGGCACTGAAGCTTTCTTT
>16|TRBJ2-5|-|TRBV29-1|-
CSVEDLGGWLEKTQYF
TGCAGCGTTGAAGATCTTGGGGGATGGCTCGAGAAGACCCAGTACTTC
>13|TRBJ1-2|-|TRBV28|-
CASRSGGGEGYTF
TGTGCCAGCAGGTCTGGCGGGGGGGAAGGCTACACCTTC
>18|TRBJ1-3|once|TRBV25-1|-
CASSDSVRGSVSGNTIYF
TGTGCCAGCAGTGATTCGGTCAGGGGCTCTGTTTCTGGAAACACCATATATTTT
>15|TRBJ2-7|-|TRBV7-3|TRBD2
CASSLKGLPSYEQYF
TGTGCCAGCAGCTTAAAGGGACTACCATCCTACGAGCAGTACTTC
>11|TRBJ2-5|medium-sized|TRBV20-1|-
CSAALQETQYF
TGCAGTGCTGCCCTTCAAGAGACCCAGTACTTC
>14|TRBJ2-2|-|TRBV18|TRBD2
CASSGGSGTGELFF
TGTGCCAGCTCAGGCGGGAGTGGAACCGGGGAGCTGTTTTTT
>12|TRBJ2-5|-|TRBV6-5|-
CASSYRREAPYF
TGTGCCAGCAGTTACAGGAGAGAAGCTCCTTACTTC
>16|TRBJ2-3|-|TRBV4-1|TRBD2
CASSQAAGTTTDTQYF
TGCGCCAGCAGCCAAGCAGCGGGAACCACCACAGATACGCAGTATTTT
>14|TRBJ2-2|-|TRBV18|-
CASSPSQNTGELFF
TGTGCCAGCTCACCGAGCCAGAACACCGGGGAGCTGTTTTTT
>16|TRBJ1-2|-|TRBV5-5|-
CASSLLQGAANYGYTF
TGTGCCAGCAGCTTGCTTCAAGGGGCAGCTAACTATGGCTACACCTTC
>12|TRBJ1-5|-|TRBV27|-
CASKRGNQPQHF
TGTGCCAGCAAGCGGGGCAATCAGCCCCAGCATTTT
>14|TRBJ2-7|-|TRBV14|-
CASSFAGGTYEQYF
TGTGCCAGCAGCTTCGCAGGTGGGACCTACGAGCAGTACTTC
>16|TRBJ2-1|once|TRBV4-2|TRBD2
CASSHLAGESYNEQFF
TGTGCCAGCAGCCACCTAGCGGGAGAGTCCTACAATGAGCAGTTCTTC
>15|TRBJ2-2|-|TRBV5-1|TRBD2
CASSVSGRGTGELFF
TGCGCCAGCAGCGTTAGCGGGAGGGGCACCGGGGAGCTGTTTTTT
>16|TRBJ2-3|-|TRBV27|TRBD2
CASSSGTSGRRDTQYF
TGTGCCAGCAGTTCCGGGACTAGCGGGAGAAGGGATACGCAGTATTTT
>12|TRBJ2-7|-|TRBV6-6|TRBD1
CASRDRAYEQYF
TGTGCCAGCCGGGACAGAGCCTACGAGCAGTACTTC
>13|TRBJ2-7|once|TRBV18|-
CASSPPSSREQYF
TGTGCCAGCTCACCACCGTCTAGCCGCGAGCAGTACTTC
>15|TRBJ1-3|-|TRBV4-1|-
CASSQGYLSGNTIYF
TGCGCCAGCAGCCAGGGATACCTCTCTGGAAACACCATATATTTT
>14|TRBJ2-5|few|TRBV7-9|TRBD1
CASSLTGGGETQYF
TGTGCCAGCAGCTTAACAGGGGGCGGAGAGACCCAGTACTTC
>14|TRBJ1-2|-|TRBV28|TRBD1
CASSDGQGKGGYTF
TGTGCCAGCAGCGATGGACAGGGGAAGGGCGGCTACACCTTC
>14|TRBJ1-4|-|TRBV5-1|TRBD1
CASSSGTAREKLFF
TGCGCCAGCAGCTCCGGGACAGCTCGGGAAAAACTGTTTTTT
>13|TRBJ2-7|few|TRBV30|TRBD1
CAWRRTGGYEQYF
TGTGCCTGGCGACGGACAGGAGGATACGAGCAGTACTTC
>12|TRBJ2-1|-|TRBV10-2|-
CASSERRELRFF
TGCGCCAGCAGTGAGAGGCGGGAACTCCGGTTCTTC
>15|TRBJ1-2|-|TRBV2|-
CASIDHRAMGYGYTF
TGTGCCAGCATCGATCACAGGGCAATGGGCTATGGCTACACCTTC
>18|TRBJ2-6|-|TRBV25-1|-
CASSELSPTESGANVLTF
TGTGCCAGCAGTGAATTGTCTCCCACCGAATCTGGGGCCAACGTCCTGACTTTC